The TCR beta chain described here comes from a study of blood T cell repertoires in COVID-19. Study as a whole: There were acute and convalescent COVID-19 samples, and they came from the United States, Italy and Spain. In each case, the material was cDNA or gDNA derived from T cells, B-cell-depleted T cells, or PBMCs.

The CDR3 spans 14 residues. V shed 8 bases and J shed 4 bases, with 18 bases lying between them. Germline CDR1 and CDR2: MNHEY and SMNVEV (reference sequence). Sequencing was performed with immunoSEQ multiplex PCR; in TCRdb, only in-frame clones are kept and a portion is missing. The sample yields over 300,000 clones, 70% to 90% seen once. Sequencing was done on a sample of peripheral blood. The chain employs TRBV27 and TRBJ2-7, with a tentative D call TRBD2 (6 bases). The sequence derives from a man aged 40-49 years with acute or convalescent COVID-19. In DNA form, the CDR3 reads TGTGCCAGCGGTGCGGGGCGGACTCTGTACGAGCAGTACTTC. Its translation is CASGAGRTLYEQYF.